The 15 T cell receptor beta chains presented below share a single source sample, sequenced in a study of CD8+ T cells in alopecia areata. Reverse transcribed after extraction, RNA yielded cDNA as the sequencing template. Clones were read by immunoSEQ multiplex PCR, and TCRdb kept only the in-frame ones, dropping some. The table shows 100,000 to 150,000 clones, with approximately 60% occurring only once. Treatment: oral pan-JAK inhibitor, 5-10 mg twice daily. The sequences come from CD4+ T cells sorted from blood, collected at week 4, from a patient treated with tofacitinib. Receptors originate from a human donor with alopecia areata.

This chain joins TRBV7-9 and TRBJ2-2, with 8 bases identical to TRBD1. The CDR3 has 16 residues. Germline values: CDR1 SEHNR, CDR2 FQNEAQ (reference sequence). V lost 3 bases and J lost 3; bases outside the gene matches: 6. CDR3 protein: CASSFGQGWDTGELFF. The CDR3 coding sequence is TGTGCCAGCAGCTTCGGACAGGGTTGGGACACCGGGGAGCTGTTTTTT.

This chain connects TRBV6-5 to TRBJ2-7; D possibly corresponds to TRBD2 (5 bases). Trimming cost V 5 bases and J 2 bases, with 13 bases left between them. CDR1 and CDR2 (germline): MNHEY, SVGAGI. This CDR3 has 14 amino acids. The CDR3 region has the DNA TGTGCCAGCAGTCCTTGGAGCGGAACCTACGAGCAGTACTTC. It yields the protein CASSPWSGTYEQYF.

This CDR3 reads CASSTRQGLLWGYTF. The CDR3 DNA is TGTGCCAGCAGTACAAGACAGGGGCTGCTATGGGGCTACACCTTC. This rearrangement joins TRBV6-5 to TRBJ1-2; TRBD1 aligns across 8 bases. CDR1 MNHEY and CDR2 SVGAGI come from the germline V gene. The V gene end was trimmed by 5 bases and the J gene end by 8 bases; junction bases not matched to a gene: 13. CDR3 size: 15 residues.

The genes are TRBV7-2 and TRBJ2-3, with 8 bases lining up with TRBD2. The CDR3 spans 16 residues. The junction had 9 bases not matched to a gene; V was cut back by 5 bases and J by 2 bases. Germline CDR1 SGHTA, CDR2 FQGNSA. The CDR3 DNA sequence: TGTGCCAGCAGCCCTCTTAGCGGGGCCGTCACAGATACGCAGTATTTT. Protein sequence: CASSPLSGAVTDTQYF.

In the case of this clone: The same CDR3 can be traced to other DNA sequences in this sample. V is TRBV6-5 and J is TRBJ2-3, with D unclear. CDR1 and CDR2 from the germline V gene are MNHEY and SVGAGI. Trimming took 6 bases from V and 5 from J, leaving 6 bases between them. The CDR3 extends over 11 amino acids. The CDR3 sequence: CASREGDTQYF. The DNA of the CDR3 is TGTGCCAGCAGAGAAGGAGATACGCAGTATTTT.

This clone was detected a few times. This sequence joins TRBV2 and TRBJ2-1, with 9 bases matching TRBD1. Germline V lookup: CDR1 SNHLY, CDR2 FYNNEI. Trimming removed 6 bases from V and 3 bases from J; junction bases left unmatched: 3. CDR3 size: 14 residues. CDR3 nucleotide sequence: TGTGCCAGCAGGGACAGGGGCGTCTACAATGAGCAGTTCTTC. Protein: CASRDRGVYNEQFF.

This clone came up once. The chain couples TRBV7-2 to TRBJ2-1; D uncertain. The CDR3 contains 13 residues. Germline-derived CDR1 and CDR2 are SGHTA and FQGNSA. Trimming shortened V by 1 base and J by 5 bases, and 6 bases separated the two germline ends. This CDR3 reads CASSLGPDNEQFF. The DNA for the CDR3 is TGTGCCAGCAGCTTAGGCCCGGACAATGAGCAGTTCTTC.

V and J are TRBV7-9 and TRBJ1-5; D remains unclear. The germline V gene has CDR1 SEHNR and CDR2 FQNEAQ (reference sequence). This CDR3 is 12 amino acids long. The V and J ends lost 8 bases and 5 bases respectively, with 10 bases between them. As DNA, the CDR3 is TGTGCCAGCCAGACTGCGGATCAGCCCCAGCATTTT. Protein product: CASQTADQPQHF.

V gene TRBV5-6 combines with J gene TRBJ2-3; D gene unclear. V was clipped by 2 bases and J by 4 bases, with 5 bases between them. Germline V gives CDR1 SGHDT, CDR2 YYEEEE. This CDR3 spans 12 amino acids. The chain's CDR3 is CASSFRADTQYF. The CDR3 bases are TGTGCCAGCAGCTTTCGCGCAGATACGCAGTATTTT.

CDR3 residues: CASSEDRVHEQYF. The CDR3 nucleotides read TGTGCCAGCAGCGAGGACAGGGTCCACGAGCAGTACTTC. The rearrangement uses TRBV5-4 and TRBJ2-7, with 8 bases aligning to TRBD1. This CDR3 is 13 amino acids long. Unmatched junction bases numbered 5, after V lost 4 bases and J lost 5 bases. From germline, CDR1 is SGHNT and CDR2 YYREEE (reference sequence).

V is TRBV7-2 and J is TRBJ2-1, with D perhaps TRBD2 (5 bases). The CDR3 has 15 amino acids. Trimming took 5 bases from V and 1 from J, leaving 12 bases between them. From germline, CDR1 is SGHTA and CDR2 FQGNSA. As DNA, the CDR3 is TGTGCCAGCAGCCCTAGGGTAGCGTCCTACAATGAGCAGTTCTTC. Its translation: CASSPRVASYNEQFF. Based on the CDR3 plus reference TRBV7-2 and TRBJ2-1, the full variable domain is GAGVSQSPSNKVTEKGKDVELRCDPISGHTALYWYRQSLGQGLEFLIYFQGNSAPDKSGLPSDRFSAERTGGSVSTLTIQRTQQEDSAVYLCASSPRVASYNEQFFGPGTRLTVL.

The chain recombines TRBV11-2 with TRBJ1-2; D gene ambiguous. CDR3 size: 15 residues. V lost 2 bases and J lost 4, with 14 bases in between. Germline loops: CDR1 SGHAT, CDR2 FQNNGV. The CDR3 bases are TGTGCCAGCAGCTTAATGGCGGGTCGGGGCTATGGCTACACCTTC. Translation gives CASSLMAGRGYGYTF.

The table lists this clone with a few counts. V gene TRBV29-1 combines with J gene TRBJ2-2; D gene uncertain. Trimming cost V 4 bases and J 3 bases, with 9 bases left between them. This CDR3 has 13 residues. Germline CDR1 reads SQVTM; CDR2 reads ANQGSEA. This CDR3 is CSVAVGYTGELFF. The CDR3 DNA sequence: TGCAGCGTTGCTGTGGGTTACACCGGGGAGCTGTTTTTT.

This chain connects TRBV9 to TRBJ2-1; no definite D call. Trimming pared 1 base from V and 8 bases from J, leaving 4 bases between. The CDR3 extends over 11 amino acids. Per germline, CDR1 SGDLS and CDR2 YYNGEE. The DNA of the CDR3 is TGTGCCAGCAGCGTATCAGATGAGCAGTTCTTC. As protein: CASSVSDEQFF. Full variable domain (missing parts from reference TRBV9 and TRBJ2-1): DSGVTQTPKHLITATGQRVTLRCSPRSGDLSVYWYQQSLDQGLQFLIQYYNGEERAKGNILERFSAQQFPDLHSELNLSSLELGDSALYFCASSVSDEQFFGPGTRLTVL.

The chain has TRBV29-1 and TRBJ2-3; D uncertain. Trimming took 3 bases from V and 0 from J, leaving 4 bases between them. The CDR3 extends over 12 amino acids. Germline values: CDR1 SQVTM, CDR2 ANQGSEA. CDR3 coding DNA: TGCAGCGTTGACAGGAGCACAGATACGCAGTATTTT. Protein sequence: CSVDRSTDTQYF.